This passage covers 27 T cell receptor beta chains from one sample sequenced in a study of identical twins' blood T cells (dated by TCRdb to 2013 to 2014). The library relied on 5' RACE. The listed sequencing device is Illumina Genome Analyzer IIx. TCRdb passed the public sequencing reads through fastp at Q25 and MiXCR, retaining productive beta sequences. Identical CDR3 protein sequences are pooled into one entry, listed with their most common genes and DNA. For this sample there are 300,000 to 400,000 distinct CDR3 sequences; 28% appear just once. The ten largest make up 6% to 7% of the sample. Sequenced input: PBMCs. These receptor sequences come from a woman aged 18-50 years in good health.

This chain links TRBV5-1 with TRBJ2-1; 12 bases map to TRBD2. The CDR3 covers 19 residues. Germline V gene lookup returns CDR1 SGHRS and CDR2 YFSETQ. V gave up 4 bases and J gave up 7 bases; unmatched junction bases: 18. CDR3 region: CASSLSSGTSGRLRNEQFF. DNA for the CDR3: TGCGCCAGCAGCCTAAGCTCCGGGACTAGCGGGCGCCTGAGGAATGAGCAGTTCTTC.

This clonotype was observed a few times. The V gene is TRBV12-5, the J gene TRBJ2-5; no firm D call. CDR1 LGHNT and CDR2 FRNRAP come from the germline V gene. V lost 2 bases, J lost 5 bases, and 9 bases lay in between. CDR3 length: 13 amino acids. CDR3: CASGLTDWETQYF. The DNA of the CDR3 is TGTGCTAGTGGTTTGACAGACTGGGAGACCCAGTACTTC.

The genes are TRBV7-9 and TRBJ1-1; 9 bases fit TRBD1. The CDR3 consists of 14 residues. Germline values: CDR1 SEHNR, CDR2 FQNEAQ (reference sequence). After removal of 1 base from V and 5 bases from J, the junction contained 2 bases not matched to a gene. In DNA form, the CDR3 reads TGTGCCAGCAGCTTAGGGGACAGGGTAACTGAAGCTTTCTTT. Protein product: CASSLGDRVTEAFF.

The chain couples TRBV2 to TRBJ2-1; 9 nucleotides match TRBD2. Looked up from germline, CDR1 is SNHLY and CDR2 is FYNNEI. V shed 5 bases, J shed 4 bases, and the junction held 9 bases outside the gene matches. This CDR3 contains 16 residues. In nucleotides, the CDR3 is TGTGCCAGCAGTCTTAAGCGGGGGGAACTTTACAATGAGCAGTTCTTC. Translated, it gives CASSLKRGELYNEQFF.

This clonotype has a count of ten or more. This chain links TRBV20-1 with TRBJ1-2, with D tentatively TRBD1 (5 bases). The CDR3 runs to 13 residues. Trimming cost V 6 bases and J 4 bases, with 15 bases left between them. Germline V gene lookup returns CDR1 DFQATT and CDR2 SNEGSKA (reference sequence). The CDR3 reads CSALAGTIYGYTF. CDR3 sequence (DNA): TGCAGTGCACTCGCCGGGACGATCTATGGCTACACCTTC.

Note on this clonotype: A junction boundary mismatches the germline segment, possibly from a read error. The gene calls are TRBV7-9 and TRBJ1-1; D gene unclear. This CDR3 has 13 amino acids. Per the germline V gene, CDR1 is SEHNR and CDR2 is FQNEAQ (reference sequence). The CDR3 DNA reads TGTTCCAGCAGCCGGACGGCCTACACTGATGCTTTCTTT. This sequence encodes CSSSRTAYTDAFF.

The CDR3 reads CASSATRGPSDTQYF. The CDR3 coding sequence is TGTGCCAGCAGCGCAACACGGGGCCCATCAGATACGCAGTATTTT. The J gene is TRBJ2-3, the V gene TRBV7-2; D possibly matches TRBD1 or TRBD2 (5 bases each). CDR1 and CDR2 from the germline V gene are SGHTA and FQGNSA. The CDR3 loop spans 15 amino acids. The V gene lost 5 bases and the J gene lost 4 bases, with 16 bases spanning the gap. Based on the CDR3 plus reference TRBV7-2 and TRBJ2-3, the full variable domain is GAGVSQSPSNKVTEKGKDVELRCDPISGHTALYWYRQSLGQGLEFLIYFQGNSAPDKSGLPSDRFSAERTGGSVSTLTIQRTQQEDSAVYLCASSATRGPSDTQYFGPGTRLTVL.

The V and J genes are TRBV7-2 and TRBJ1-1, with 7 bases fitting TRBD1. The CDR3 consists of 14 residues. Germline CDR1 reads SGHTA; CDR2 reads FQGNSA. J was trimmed by 1 base and V by 4 bases; bases with no gene match: 3. CDR3 in amino acids: CASSYDRANTEAFF. The CDR3, as DNA: TGTGCCAGCAGCTATGACAGGGCGAACACTGAAGCTTTCTTT.

The chain employs TRBV7-9 and TRBJ1-4, with a possible D match to TRBD1 (6 bases). The CDR3 is 15 residues long. V lost 5 bases, J lost 3 bases, and 13 bases lay in between. From germline, CDR1 is SEHNR and CDR2 FQNEAQ (reference sequence). The CDR3 sequence: CASSKSTGPNEKLFF. The DNA of the CDR3 is TGTGCCAGCAGCAAATCGACAGGACCTAATGAAAAACTGTTTTTT.

This clonotype has just a few counts. V usage is TRBV20-1 and J usage is TRBJ1-5, with D tentatively TRBD1 (5 bases). From germline, CDR1 is DFQATT and CDR2 SNEGSKA (reference sequence). The CDR3 is 12 residues long. Deletions cut 1 base from V and 8 bases from J, with 9 bases between. The chain's CDR3 is CSARAGEEPQHF. For the CDR3, the DNA is TGCAGTGCTAGAGCGGGGGAAGAGCCCCAGCATTTT.

This clonotype showed up many times. The rearrangement links TRBV20-1 to TRBJ2-3, with D tentatively TRBD2 (5 bases). Germline V gives CDR1 DFQATT, CDR2 SNEGSKA (reference sequence). There are 14 residues in the CDR3. V lost 0 bases, J lost 3 bases, and 10 bases lay in between. The CDR3 here is CSARDASRTDTQYF. As DNA, the CDR3 is TGCAGTGCTAGAGACGCTAGCAGGACAGATACGCAGTATTTT.

The chain couples TRBV5-1 to TRBJ2-5; weak D call: TRBD1 (5 bases). The V gene's germline CDR1 is SGHRS and CDR2 YFSETQ. This CDR3 is 15 amino acids long. V dropped 4 bases and J dropped 3 bases, with 16 bases sitting between them. The CDR3 loop reads CASSDQGSSEETQYF. In DNA form, the CDR3 reads TGCGCCAGCAGCGACCAGGGTTCAAGCGAAGAGACCCAGTACTTC.

In this sample, this clonotype turned up many times. The chain uses TRBV6-5 and TRBJ2-3; no clear D gene. Trimming cost V 7 bases and J 0 bases, with 8 bases left between them. The length of the CDR3 is 13 residues. Germline V lookup: CDR1 MNHEY, CDR2 SVGAGI. The chain's CDR3 is CASKLLSTDTQYF. Here the CDR3 DNA reads TGTGCCAGCAAACTTCTGAGCACAGATACGCAGTATTTT.

The J gene is TRBJ1-5, the V gene TRBV20-1, with TRBD1 matching 7 bases. J lost 0 bases, V lost 5 bases, and 10 bases had no gene match. The CDR3 consists of 16 residues. Germline V gene sequence: CDR1 DFQATT, CDR2 SNEGSKA (reference sequence). CDR3 amino acids: CSAVRTGSYSNQPQHF. CDR3 bases: TGCAGTGCTGTTCGGACAGGATCGTATAGCAATCAGCCCCAGCATTTT.

This clonotype was counted a few times. The chain is built from TRBV7-9 and TRBJ1-4; D uncertain. Germline CDR1 reads SEHNR; CDR2 reads FQNEAQ (reference sequence). This CDR3 comprises 12 residues. With 1 base removed from V and 12 bases from J, the gap between germline ends came to 9 bases. The DNA of the CDR3 is TGTGCCAGCAGCTTAGATCCCGGGGAACTGTTTTTT. Encoded protein: CASSLDPGELFF. The full variable domain, completed using reference TRBV7-9 and TRBJ1-4, is DTGVSQNPRHKITKRGQNVTFRCDPISEHNRLYWYRQTLGQGPEFLTYFQNEAQLEKSRLLSDRFSAERPKGSFSTLEIQRTEQGDSAMYLCASSLDPGELFFGSGTQLSVL.

The chain employs TRBV20-1 and TRBJ2-3; no firm D call. The CDR3 length is 14 residues. V was trimmed by 3 bases and J by 4 bases, leaving 14 bases between them. CDR1 is DFQATT and CDR2 is SNEGSKA in the germline V gene (reference sequence). CDR3 bases: TGCAGTGCTAGCGAATCCTCGGGCGCAGATACGCAGTATTTT. Its translation: CSASESSGADTQYF.

The chain joins TRBV29-1 to TRBJ2-1; tentatively, D is TRBD2 (5 bases). CDR1 is SQVTM and CDR2 is ANQGSEA in the germline V gene. CDR3 length: 13 amino acids. V was pared by 6 bases and J by 10 bases, with 19 bases between. The CDR3 region is CSVGYPLLGEQFF. CDR3 in DNA: TGCAGCGTAGGCTACCCCCTACTAGGGGAGCAGTTCTTC.

The chain combines TRBV20-1 with TRBJ2-1; TRBD1 matches at 10 bases. The CDR3 has 16 amino acids. Trimming at V came to 0 bases and at J to 0 bases, leaving 2 bases not matched to a gene. Germline V gives CDR1 DFQATT, CDR2 SNEGSKA (reference sequence). DNA for the CDR3: TGCAGTGCTAGAGAAGGGACAGGGGCCTCCTACAATGAGCAGTTCTTC. Translating it yields CSAREGTGASYNEQFF.

V gene TRBV5-1 combines with J gene TRBJ1-1, with D perhaps matching TRBD1 (5 bases). Germline V gene sequence: CDR1 SGHRS, CDR2 YFSETQ. This CDR3 is built from 15 residues. Trimming cost V 4 bases and J 3 bases, with 16 bases left between them. CDR3 sequence: CASSPLGWGDTEAFF. CDR3 sequence (DNA): TGCGCCAGCAGCCCACTTGGGTGGGGGGACACTGAAGCTTTCTTT.

This rearrangement joins TRBV7-2 to TRBJ1-1; a possible D gene is TRBD1 (5 bases). Per the germline V gene, CDR1 is SGHTA and CDR2 is FQGNSA. V was clipped by 2 bases and J by 4 bases, with 14 bases between them. CDR3 length equals 15 residues. The CDR3 protein is CASSLRLIGTTEAFF. The CDR3 nucleotides are TGTGCCAGCAGCTTACGACTCATTGGGACCACTGAAGCTTTCTTT.

About this clonotype itself: This may be a read error: a much more frequent sequence differs by one nucleotide. V gene TRBV6-1 combines with J gene TRBJ2-1, with D perhaps matching TRBD1 or TRBD2 (5 bases each). The V gene's germline CDR1 is MNHNS and CDR2 SASEGT. V was clipped by 8 bases and J by 1 base, with 15 bases between them. The CDR3 is 15 residues long. This CDR3 is CASGFGGESYNEQFF. In DNA, the CDR3 is TGTGCCAGCGGATTTGGGGGTGAATCCTACAATGAGCAGTTCTTC.

This CDR3 reads CASSLGGAGTIGNTIYF. In DNA form, the CDR3 reads TGTGCCAGCAGCTTAGGGGGCGCCGGGACAATCGGAAACACCATATATTTT. The chain combines TRBV7-8 with TRBJ1-3; D is perhaps TRBD1 (6 bases). The germline V gene has CDR1 SGHVS and CDR2 FQNEAQ. Deletions cut 1 base from V and 4 bases from J, with 17 bases between. The CDR3 contains 17 residues.

This clonotype appeared many times. CDR3 nucleotides: TGTGCCAGCAGCTTCTATGTTTCTTCCCAGGGGGAAAAACTGTTTTTT. Protein product: CASSFYVSSQGEKLFF. The chain uses TRBV7-2 and TRBJ1-4; D might be TRBD1 (6 bases). Per the germline V gene, CDR1 is SGHTA and CDR2 is FQGNSA. This CDR3 has 16 residues. Between the trimmed V and J ends, which lost 3 bases and 8 bases, there was a span of 19 bases.

This CDR3 is CASSPLIGNTIYF. DNA for the CDR3: TGTGCCAGCAGTCCTCTCATTGGTAACACCATATATTTT. This chain uses TRBV12-3 or TRBV12-4 with TRBJ1-3; D gene ambiguous. CDR3 length: 13 amino acids. The germline V and J ends were trimmed by 5 bases and 7 bases, with 12 bases remaining between them.

This chain uses TRBV6-6 with TRBJ1-5, with unresolved D. V was trimmed by 7 bases and J by 4 bases, leaving 11 bases between them. The CDR3 covers 13 residues. Looked up from germline, CDR1 is MNHNY and CDR2 is SVGAGI (reference sequence). This chain's CDR3 is CASTADGNQPQHF. In nucleotides, the CDR3 is TGTGCCAGCACCGCAGACGGGAATCAGCCCCAGCATTTT.

This clonotype was observed a handful of times. This chain connects TRBV20-1 to TRBJ2-7; D not resolved. Trimming removed 4 bases at V and 3 bases at J, with 13 bases between. CDR3 length equals 13 residues. CDR1 DFQATT and CDR2 SNEGSKA come from the germline V gene (reference sequence). CDR3 in amino acids: CSAKTSKGYEQYF. The CDR3 nucleotides are TGCAGTGCTAAAACAAGTAAAGGCTACGAGCAGTACTTC.

This chain joins TRBV27 and TRBJ1-5, with D uncertain. The ends were cut back, 8 bases at V and 1 base at J, with 9 bases in the middle. Germline CDR1 and CDR2: MNHEY and SMNVEV (reference sequence). CDR3 size: 13 residues. The CDR3 reads CASGVGSNQPQHF. As DNA, the CDR3 is TGTGCCAGCGGAGTCGGGAGCAATCAGCCCCAGCATTTT.